Given below is one T cell receptor beta chain in context. Its antigen is currently unknown. Each donor gave approximately 9.1 milliliters of peripheral blood. The record originates from a study of blood T cells in healthy people across ages. The CDR3 loop spans 13 amino acids. The V end lost 6 bases, the J end lost 4 bases, and 12 bases lay between the germline ends. Sample-barcoded 5' priming and a J-beta primer mix drove a second PCR of 7 to 11 cycles. Template switching added a 12-random-nucleotide identifier to every cDNA molecule. In TCRdb, the 5' RACE reads were re-called with MiXCR into one record per CDR3 protein. There are 700,000 or so distinct CDR3 sequences in the sample; around two fifths occur only once, and 25% to 35% lies in the top ten. Study results and caveats: TCR beta diversity per million T cells fell roughly linearly with age. The lack of PBMC sorting stopped any conclusive naive versus antigen-experienced comparison.

The specimen sequenced was blood. This chain joins TRBV12-3 or TRBV12-4 and TRBJ2-5; D is unclear. The TCR comes from an elderly man in good health. CDR3 residues: CASSPALRETQYF. The DNA of the CDR3 is TGTGCCAGCAGCCCCGCGTTGAGAGAGACCCAGTACTTC.